The TCR beta chain under discussion was sequenced for a study of shared clonotypes between healthy human individuals. Sequenced by immunoSEQ multiplex PCR; TCRdb stores in-frame clones only, minus some. This table holds roughly 300,000 clones, 70% to 75% found once. Germline V gene lookup returns CDR1 SGHAT and CDR2 FQNNGV. With 5 bases clipped from V and 3 bases from J, the junction kept 9 bases outside the gene matches. There are 15 residues in the CDR3. The sequencing sample was made of memory CD4+ T cells sorted from blood. Stated subset: CD45RA-negative fraction. This TCR was recovered from a man aged 25 to 45 in good health. The V call is TRBV11-2, the J call TRBJ2-7; 8 nucleotides agree with TRBD2. CDR3 sequence (DNA): TGTGCCAGCAGCCCCCGGGGCGGGAGGTACTACGAGCAGTACTTC. Protein product: CASSPRGGRYYEQYF. Based on the CDR3 plus reference TRBV11-2 and TRBJ2-7, the full variable domain is EAGVAQSPRYKIIEKRQSVAFWCNPISGHATLYWYQQILGQGPKLLIQFQNNGVVDDSQLPKDRFSAERLKGVDSTLKIQPAKLEDSAVYLCASSPRGGRYYEQYFGPGTRLTVT.